Listed below are T cell receptor beta chains from one sample, sequenced in a study of Graves' ophthalmopathy and Graves' hyperthyroidism. TCRdb re-called the multiplex PCR reads through MiXCR, storing one row per CDR3 protein. The sample holds some 410,000 distinct CDR3 sequences, around a fifth seen once. Sequences were obtained from peripheral blood. The source is a woman under 30 with stable Graves' hyperthyroidism. CDR3s include the opening cysteine and the closing phenylalanine or tryptophan. D genes are given only for firm matches.

d_gene	v_gene	j_gene	CDR3aa
TRBD2	TRBV6-2/TRBV6-3	TRBJ2-7	CASTGTSGSPYEQYF
TRBD2	TRBV20-1	TRBJ2-7	CSARAEREKISYEQYF
NA	TRBV6-1	TRBJ1-2	CASSDRGHDGTF
NA	TRBV7-9	TRBJ2-7	CASSLSVGGDIDEQYF
NA	TRBV12-3/TRBV12-4	TRBJ1-5	CASSLTTFGGPNQPQHF
NA	TRBV11-2	TRBJ1-1	CASSLDGSNTEAFF
NA	TRBV12-3/TRBV12-4	TRBJ1-2	CASSHGINYGYTF
NA	TRBV6-1	TRBJ2-7	CASSGPASYEQYF
TRBD2	TRBV6-2/TRBV6-3	TRBJ2-7	CASSWGRGDGIYEQYF
NA	TRBV20-1	TRBJ1-6	CSAAGKESSPLHF
NA	TRBV6-5	TRBJ1-3	CASSYSKTDGNTIYF
TRBD2	TRBV6-5	TRBJ2-3	CASSSYQREGTDTQYF
NA	TRBV4-2	TRBJ1-2	CASSQDLQGVGYTF
TRBD1	TRBV7-8	TRBJ2-7	CASSLEDRVSIEQYF
NA	TRBV30	TRBJ1-2	CAQTALQHGYTF
NA	TRBV12-3/TRBV12-4	TRBJ1-2	CASSHRETDNYGYTF
NA	TRBV12-3/TRBV12-4	TRBJ1-1	CASSDPSGFTTEAFF
NA	TRBV10-3	TRBJ2-6	CAIRTGVGSGANVLTF
NA	TRBV12-3/TRBV12-4	TRBJ1-2	CASRASRWDPYGYTF
TRBD2	TRBV20-1	TRBJ2-7	CSASAPGGVGYEQYF
NA	TRBV4-1	TRBJ2-7	CASSQVFSSYEQYF
NA	TRBV7-9	TRBJ2-5	CASTRDQETQYF
NA	TRBV11-2	TRBJ2-7	CASSFRLGGHSYEQYF
NA	TRBV6-2/TRBV6-3	TRBJ1-2	CASSYSNGNGYTF
TRBD1	TRBV12-3/TRBV12-4	TRBJ2-2	CASRRTGTGTGELFF
NA	TRBV11-2	TRBJ1-1	CASSLVSGFGTEAFF
NA	TRBV11-2	TRBJ1-1	CASSKSRAWGTEAFF
TRBD1	TRBV4-1	TRBJ2-7	CASSQDPFGTGRSYEQYF
TRBD1	TRBV6-7	TRBJ1-2	CASSYGGGRGYGYTF
NA	TRBV6-5	TRBJ1-1	CASSYSGGNTEAFF
NA	TRBV12-3/TRBV12-4	TRBJ2-7	CASSALAEQYF
NA	TRBV7-3	TRBJ2-7	CASSSNQGYEQYF
NA	TRBV20-1	TRBJ1-6	CSARFQGQARYNSPLHF
NA	TRBV29-1	TRBJ2-4	CSVGLPAKNIQYF
TRBD1	TRBV25-1	TRBJ2-7	CASSSDRGASYEQYF
NA	TRBV30	TRBJ1-1	CAWSVGFTEAFF
NA	TRBV7-2	TRBJ1-1	CASSPDTEAFF
TRBD1	TRBV6-2/TRBV6-3	TRBJ2-7	CASSRGQEPYEQYF
TRBD1	TRBV27	TRBJ2-6	CASSRDRLYGANVLTF
NA	TRBV10-3	TRBJ2-2	CAMATWTPNTGELFF
TRBD1	TRBV12-3/TRBV12-4	TRBJ1-3	CASSLAPRGLGNTIYF
TRBD1	TRBV27	TRBJ2-7	CASSLGDSLYEQYF
TRBD1	TRBV9	TRBJ1-2	CASSVGQGVGYGYTF
TRBD1	TRBV2	TRBJ2-7	CASSLRGQSSYEQYF
NA	TRBV3-1	TRBJ1-1	CASVERGSHGEAFF
TRBD2	TRBV29-1	TRBJ2-5	CSVSFAGGPQETQYF
NA	TRBV9	TRBJ2-2	CASSTLPLGSLGTGELFF
TRBD2	TRBV2	TRBJ2-5	CASLYKATSGSRWETQYF
TRBD1	TRBV19	TRBJ1-1	CASSPGTGVLNTEAFF
TRBD1	TRBV24-1	TRBJ2-5	CATSGTGGQTQYF